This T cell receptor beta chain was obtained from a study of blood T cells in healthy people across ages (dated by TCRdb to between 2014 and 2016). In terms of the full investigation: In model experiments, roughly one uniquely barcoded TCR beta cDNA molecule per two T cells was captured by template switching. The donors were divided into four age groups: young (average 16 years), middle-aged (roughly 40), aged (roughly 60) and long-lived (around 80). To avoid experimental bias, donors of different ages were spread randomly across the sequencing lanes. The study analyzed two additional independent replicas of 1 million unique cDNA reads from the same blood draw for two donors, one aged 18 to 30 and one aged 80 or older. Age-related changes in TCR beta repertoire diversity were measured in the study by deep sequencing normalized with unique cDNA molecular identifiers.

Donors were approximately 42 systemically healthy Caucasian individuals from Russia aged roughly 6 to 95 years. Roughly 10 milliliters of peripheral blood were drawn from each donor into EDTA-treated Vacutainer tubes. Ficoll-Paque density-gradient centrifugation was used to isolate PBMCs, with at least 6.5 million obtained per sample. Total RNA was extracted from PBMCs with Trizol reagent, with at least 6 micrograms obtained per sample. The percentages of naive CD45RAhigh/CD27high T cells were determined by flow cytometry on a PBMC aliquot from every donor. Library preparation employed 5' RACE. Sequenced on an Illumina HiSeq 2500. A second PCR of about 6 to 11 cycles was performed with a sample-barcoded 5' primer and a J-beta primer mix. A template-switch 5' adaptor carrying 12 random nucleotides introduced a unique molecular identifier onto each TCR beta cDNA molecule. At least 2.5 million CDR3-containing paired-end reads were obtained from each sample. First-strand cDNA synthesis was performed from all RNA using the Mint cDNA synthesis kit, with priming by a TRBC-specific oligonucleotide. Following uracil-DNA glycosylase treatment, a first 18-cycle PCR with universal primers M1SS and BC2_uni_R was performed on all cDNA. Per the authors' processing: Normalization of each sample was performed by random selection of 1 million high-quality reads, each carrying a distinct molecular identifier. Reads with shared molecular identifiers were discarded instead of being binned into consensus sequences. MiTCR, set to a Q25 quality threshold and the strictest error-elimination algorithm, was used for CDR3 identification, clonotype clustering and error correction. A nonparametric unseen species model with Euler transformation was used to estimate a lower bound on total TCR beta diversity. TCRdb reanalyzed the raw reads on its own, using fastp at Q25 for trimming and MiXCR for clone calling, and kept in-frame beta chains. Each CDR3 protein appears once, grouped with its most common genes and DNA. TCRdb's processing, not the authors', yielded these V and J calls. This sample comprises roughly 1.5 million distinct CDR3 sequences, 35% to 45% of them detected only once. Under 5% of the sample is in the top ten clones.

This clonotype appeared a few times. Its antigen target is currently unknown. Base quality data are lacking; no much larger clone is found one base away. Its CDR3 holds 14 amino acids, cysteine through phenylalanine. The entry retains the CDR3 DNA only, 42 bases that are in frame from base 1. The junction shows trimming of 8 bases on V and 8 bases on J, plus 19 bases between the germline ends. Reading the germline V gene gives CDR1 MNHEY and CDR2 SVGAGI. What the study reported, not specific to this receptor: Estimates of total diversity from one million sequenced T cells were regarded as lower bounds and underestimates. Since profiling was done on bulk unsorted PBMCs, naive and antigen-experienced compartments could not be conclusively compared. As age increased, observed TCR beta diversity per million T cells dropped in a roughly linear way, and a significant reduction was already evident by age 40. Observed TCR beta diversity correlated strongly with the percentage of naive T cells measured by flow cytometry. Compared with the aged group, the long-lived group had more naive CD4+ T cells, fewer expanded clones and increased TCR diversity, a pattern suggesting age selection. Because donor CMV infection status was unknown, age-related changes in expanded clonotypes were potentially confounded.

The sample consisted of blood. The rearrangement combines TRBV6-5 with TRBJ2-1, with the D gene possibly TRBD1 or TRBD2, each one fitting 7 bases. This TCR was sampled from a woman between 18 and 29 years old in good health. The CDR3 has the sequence CASLRGGGGDEQFF. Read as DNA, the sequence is TGTGCCAGCCTAAGGGGAGGGGGCGGCGATGAGCAGTTCTTC.